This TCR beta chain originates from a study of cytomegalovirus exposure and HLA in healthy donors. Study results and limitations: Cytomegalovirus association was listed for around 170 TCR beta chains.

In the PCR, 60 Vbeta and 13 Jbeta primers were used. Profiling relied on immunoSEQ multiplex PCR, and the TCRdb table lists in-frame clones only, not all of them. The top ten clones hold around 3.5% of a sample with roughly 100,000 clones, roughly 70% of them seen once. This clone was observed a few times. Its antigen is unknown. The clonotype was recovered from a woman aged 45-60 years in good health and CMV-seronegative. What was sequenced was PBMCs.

For the CDR3, the DNA is TGTGCCAGCAGCCCCTGGGCATCAGGCACTGAAGCTTTCTTT. This gives the protein CASSPWASGTEAFF. The chain is built from TRBV7-2 and TRBJ1-1; D is undetermined. CDR1 is SGHTA, CDR2 FQGNSA, per germline. The ends were cut back, 5 bases at V and 4 bases at J, with 14 bases in the middle. The CDR3 is made up of 14 amino acids.